This T cell receptor (beta chain) was captured by sequencing in a study of blood T cell repertoires in COVID-19. The overall study: T cells, B-cell-depleted T cells, or PBMCs provided the cDNA or gDNA that served as material.

The method was immunoSEQ multiplex PCR; TCRdb's version includes in-frame clones alone and lacks a portion of them. The top ten clones hold about 0.99% of a sample with over 250,000 clones, 88% of them seen once. The V end lost 1 base, the J end lost 0 bases, and 4 bases lay between the germline ends. This CDR3 is 14 amino acids long. Germline V gives CDR1 MGHRA, CDR2 YSYEKL. This chain joins TRBV4-1 and TRBJ1-3; D is undetermined. The specimen sequenced was peripheral blood. This sequence was found in a middle-aged woman who had recovered from COVID-19. CDR3 region: CASSQGSSGNTIYF. The DNA of the CDR3 is TGCGCCAGCAGCCAAGGGAGCTCTGGAAACACCATATATTTT.